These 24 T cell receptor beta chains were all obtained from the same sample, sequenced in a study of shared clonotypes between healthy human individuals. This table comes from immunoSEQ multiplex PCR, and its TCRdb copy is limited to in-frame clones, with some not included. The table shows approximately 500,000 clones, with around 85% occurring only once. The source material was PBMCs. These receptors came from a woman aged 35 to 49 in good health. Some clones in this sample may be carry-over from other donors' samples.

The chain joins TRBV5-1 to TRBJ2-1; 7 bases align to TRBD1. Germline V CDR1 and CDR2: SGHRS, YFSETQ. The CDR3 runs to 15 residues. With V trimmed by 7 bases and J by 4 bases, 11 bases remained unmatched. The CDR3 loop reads CASSTGELMYNEQFF. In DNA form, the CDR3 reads TGCGCCAGCTCTACAGGGGAGTTAATGTACAATGAGCAGTTCTTC.

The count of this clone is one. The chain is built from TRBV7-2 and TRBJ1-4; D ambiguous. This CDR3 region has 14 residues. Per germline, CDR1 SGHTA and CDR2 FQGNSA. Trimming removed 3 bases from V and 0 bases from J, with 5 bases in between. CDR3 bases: TGTGCCAGCAGCTTGCGAGCAACTAATGAAAAACTGTTTTTT. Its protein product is CASSLRATNEKLFF.

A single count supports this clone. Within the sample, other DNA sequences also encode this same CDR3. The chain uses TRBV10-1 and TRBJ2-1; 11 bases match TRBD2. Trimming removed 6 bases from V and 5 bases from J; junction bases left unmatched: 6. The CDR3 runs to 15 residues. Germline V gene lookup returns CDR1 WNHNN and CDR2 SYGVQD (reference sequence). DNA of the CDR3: TGCGCCAGCAGCAGCGGGACTAGCGGAAACAATGAGCAGTTCTTC. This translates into CASSSGTSGNNEQFF.

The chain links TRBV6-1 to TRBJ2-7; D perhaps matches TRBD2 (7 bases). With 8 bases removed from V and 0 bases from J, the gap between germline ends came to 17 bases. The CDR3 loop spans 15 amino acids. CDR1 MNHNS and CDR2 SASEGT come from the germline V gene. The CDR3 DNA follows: TGTGCCAGCCGGAGGGGGGGGGCCGACTCCTACGAGCAGTACTTC. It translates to CASRRGGADSYEQYF.

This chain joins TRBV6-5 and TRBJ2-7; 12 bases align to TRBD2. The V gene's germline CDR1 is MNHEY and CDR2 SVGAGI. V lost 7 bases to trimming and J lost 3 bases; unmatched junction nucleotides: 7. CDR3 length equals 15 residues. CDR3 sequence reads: CASKRRTSGNYEQYF. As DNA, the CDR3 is TGTGCCAGCAAAAGGAGGACTAGCGGGAACTACGAGCAGTACTTC.

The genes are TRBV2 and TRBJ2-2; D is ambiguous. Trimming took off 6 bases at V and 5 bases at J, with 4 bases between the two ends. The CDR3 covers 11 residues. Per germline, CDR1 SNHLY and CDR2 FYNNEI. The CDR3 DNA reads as TGTGCCAGCAGCTTTACCGGGGAGCTGTTTTTT. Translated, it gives CASSFTGELFF.

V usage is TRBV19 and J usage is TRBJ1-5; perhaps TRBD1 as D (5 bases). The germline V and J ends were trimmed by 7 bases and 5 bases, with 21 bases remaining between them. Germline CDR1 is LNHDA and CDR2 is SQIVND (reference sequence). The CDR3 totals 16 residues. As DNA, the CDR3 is TGTGCCAGTAAAAGGATAGGGGCGACCGACGATCAGCCCCAGCATTTT. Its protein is CASKRIGATDDQPQHF.

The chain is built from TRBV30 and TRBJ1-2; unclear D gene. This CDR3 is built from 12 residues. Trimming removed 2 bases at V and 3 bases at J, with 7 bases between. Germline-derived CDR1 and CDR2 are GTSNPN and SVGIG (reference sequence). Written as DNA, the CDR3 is TGTGCCTGGAGTTGGCAACACTATGGCTACACCTTC. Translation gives CAWSWQHYGYTF.

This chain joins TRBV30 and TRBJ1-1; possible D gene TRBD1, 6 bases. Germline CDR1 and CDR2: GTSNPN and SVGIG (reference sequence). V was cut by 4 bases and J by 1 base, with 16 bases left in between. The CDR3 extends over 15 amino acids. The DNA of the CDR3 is TGTGCCTGGATCCCGAAGGAGGACAGGAACACTGAAGCTTTCTTT. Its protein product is CAWIPKEDRNTEAFF.

In DNA, the CDR3 is TGTGCCAGCAGCTCCTCCGGTGCACCCCAAGAGACCCAGTACTTC. Amino acid sequence: CASSSSGAPQETQYF. The chain is built from TRBV11-2 and TRBJ2-7, with unresolved D. The tail of the sequence fits TRBJ2-5 better, so the J call may be wrong. This CDR3 is built from 15 residues. Germline V gene sequence: CDR1 SGHAT, CDR2 FQNNGV.

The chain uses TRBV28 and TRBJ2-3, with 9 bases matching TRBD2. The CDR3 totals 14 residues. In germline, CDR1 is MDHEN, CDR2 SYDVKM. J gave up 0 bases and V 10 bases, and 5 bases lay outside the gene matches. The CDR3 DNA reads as TGTGCCATCTCGACTAGCGGTAGCACAGATACGCAGTATTTT. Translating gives CAISTSGSTDTQYF.

The CDR3 nucleotides read TGTGCCAGCAGCTTAAACGCGGGAGGGATATACAATGAGCAGTTCTTC. This translates into CASSLNAGGIYNEQFF. The chain links TRBV7-6 to TRBJ2-1, with 9 bases fitting TRBD2. Germline V gene lookup returns CDR1 SGHVS and CDR2 FNYEAQ. Trimming took 2 bases from V and 4 from J; bases not matched to a gene: 6. The CDR3 is 16 amino acids.

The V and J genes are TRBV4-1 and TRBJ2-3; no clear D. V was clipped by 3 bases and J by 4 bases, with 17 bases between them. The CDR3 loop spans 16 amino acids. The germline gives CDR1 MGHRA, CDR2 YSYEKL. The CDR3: CASSQSSLGSADTQYF. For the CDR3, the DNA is TGCGCCAGCAGCCAGTCCAGCCTAGGCTCAGCAGATACGCAGTATTTT.

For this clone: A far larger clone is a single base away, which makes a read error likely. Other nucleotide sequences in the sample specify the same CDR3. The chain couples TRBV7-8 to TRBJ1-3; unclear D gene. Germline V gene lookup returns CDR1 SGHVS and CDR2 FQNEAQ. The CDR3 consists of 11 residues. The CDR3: CASRTGNTIYF. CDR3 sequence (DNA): TGTGCCAGCCGCACTGGGAACACCATATATTTT.

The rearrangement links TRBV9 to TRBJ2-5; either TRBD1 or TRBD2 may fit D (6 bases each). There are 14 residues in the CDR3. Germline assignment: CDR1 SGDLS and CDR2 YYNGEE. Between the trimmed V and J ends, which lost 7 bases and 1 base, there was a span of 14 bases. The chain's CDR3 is CASSRGLSQETQYF. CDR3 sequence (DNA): TGTGCCAGCTCTCGGGGGCTATCCCAAGAGACCCAGTACTTC.

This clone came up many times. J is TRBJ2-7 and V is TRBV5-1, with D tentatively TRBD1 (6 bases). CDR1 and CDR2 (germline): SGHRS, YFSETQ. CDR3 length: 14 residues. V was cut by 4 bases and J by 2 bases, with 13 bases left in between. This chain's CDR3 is CASSQGTVTYEQYF. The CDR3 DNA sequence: TGCGCCAGCAGCCAGGGGACCGTCACCTACGAGCAGTACTTC.

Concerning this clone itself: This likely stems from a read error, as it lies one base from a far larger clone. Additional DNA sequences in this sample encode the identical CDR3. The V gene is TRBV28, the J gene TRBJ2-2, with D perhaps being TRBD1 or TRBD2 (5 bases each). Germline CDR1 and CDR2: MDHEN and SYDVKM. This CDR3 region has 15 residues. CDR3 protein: CASSTITTGTGELFF. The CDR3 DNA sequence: TGTGCCAGCAGTACGATAACCACTGGGACCGGTGAGCTGTTTTTT.

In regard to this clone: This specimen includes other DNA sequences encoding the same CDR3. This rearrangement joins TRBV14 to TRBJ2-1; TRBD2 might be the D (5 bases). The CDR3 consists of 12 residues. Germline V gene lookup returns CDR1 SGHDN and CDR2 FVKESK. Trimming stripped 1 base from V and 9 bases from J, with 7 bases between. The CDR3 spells CASSQGGREQFF. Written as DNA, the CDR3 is TGTGCCAGCAGCCAAGGCGGGCGTGAGCAGTTCTTC.

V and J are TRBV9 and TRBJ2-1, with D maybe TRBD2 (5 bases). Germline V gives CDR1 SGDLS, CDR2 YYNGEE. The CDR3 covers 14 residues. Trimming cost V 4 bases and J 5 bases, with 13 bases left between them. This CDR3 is CASSLGLFNNEQFF. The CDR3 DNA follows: TGTGCCAGCAGCCTCGGACTGTTTAACAATGAGCAGTTCTTC.

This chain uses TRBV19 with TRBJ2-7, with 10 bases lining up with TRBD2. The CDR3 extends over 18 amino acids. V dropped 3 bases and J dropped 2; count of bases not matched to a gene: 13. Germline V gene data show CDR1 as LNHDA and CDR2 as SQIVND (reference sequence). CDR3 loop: CASSIRRGEAGGTYEQYF. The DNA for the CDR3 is TGTGCCAGTAGTATCCGCAGGGGGGAAGCGGGAGGGACCTACGAGCAGTACTTC.

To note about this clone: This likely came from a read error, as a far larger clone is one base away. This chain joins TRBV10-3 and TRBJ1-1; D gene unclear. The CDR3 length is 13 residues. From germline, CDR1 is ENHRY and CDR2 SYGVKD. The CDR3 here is CAISEYRNTESFF. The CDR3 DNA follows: TGTGCCATCAGTGAATATAGGAACACTGAATCTTTCTTT.

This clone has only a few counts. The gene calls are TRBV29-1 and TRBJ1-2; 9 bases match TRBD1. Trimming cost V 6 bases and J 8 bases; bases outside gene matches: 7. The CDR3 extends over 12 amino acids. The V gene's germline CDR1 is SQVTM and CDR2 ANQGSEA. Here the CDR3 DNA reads TGCAGCGTCCTTGGACAGGGGTACGGCTACACCTTC. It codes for CSVLGQGYGYTF.

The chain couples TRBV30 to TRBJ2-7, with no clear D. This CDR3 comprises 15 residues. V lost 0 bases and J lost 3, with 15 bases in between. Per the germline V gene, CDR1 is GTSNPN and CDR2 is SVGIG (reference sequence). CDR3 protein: CAWSVRLEGFYEQYF. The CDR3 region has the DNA TGTGCCTGGAGTGTTCGGCTCGAAGGGTTCTACGAGCAGTACTTC. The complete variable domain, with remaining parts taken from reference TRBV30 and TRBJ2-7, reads SQTIHQWPATLVQPVGSPLSLECTVEGTSNPNLYWYRQAAGRGLQLLFYSVGIGQISSEVPQNLSASRPQDRQFILSSKKLLLSDSGFYLCAWSVRLEGFYEQYFGPGTRLTVT.

The CDR3 is CAISQRDRADVAEAFF. CDR3 sequence (DNA): TGTGCCATCAGTCAACGGGACAGGGCCGATGTTGCTGAAGCTTTCTTT. The gene calls are TRBV10-3 and TRBJ1-1; TRBD1 agrees at 9 bases. Germline loops: CDR1 ENHRY, CDR2 SYGVKD. The CDR3 is 16 amino acids. Unmatched junction bases numbered 13, after V lost 5 bases and J lost 6 bases.